Given below is one T cell receptor (beta chain) in context. Antigen: not known. The data were taken from a study of cytomegalovirus exposure and HLA in healthy donors. Looking at the study overall: Earlier, 110 million or so unique TCR beta sequences were recovered from around 200 million T cells by an analysis. Study observations and caveats: Clonal expansion was found to be greater in HLA-associated TCR beta chains than in equally common others in a later analysis. Later on, a genetic analysis was performed. It linked a missense variant in DCLRE1C with V- and J-gene trimming of TCR beta. Researchers catalogued about 160 TCR beta chains as cytomegalovirus-associated.

The study ran its PCR with 60 Vbeta and 13 Jbeta primers. Only in-frame clones appear in the TCRdb table, and some are missing; sequencing was by immunoSEQ multiplex PCR. The profile covers about 36,000 clones, with more than 50% appearing a single time and 6.2% taken by the ten largest. This CDR3 region has 15 residues. Germline CDR1 is SGHNT and CDR2 is YYREEE (reference sequence). The V and J ends lost 0 bases and 8 bases respectively, with 12 bases between them. The sample taken for sequencing was PBMCs. The rearrangement joins TRBV5-4 to TRBJ1-6, with D maybe TRBD1 (5 bases). The source of this sequence is a woman aged 40 to 50 in good health and CMV-seropositive. CDR3 sequence reads: CASSLGGGLYSPLHF. For the CDR3, the DNA is TGTGCCAGCAGCTTGGGGGGGGGACTTTATTCACCCCTCCACTTT.